The rows below give T cell receptor beta chains drawn from one sample of a study of blood T cell repertoires in COVID-19. Measured with immunoSEQ multiplex PCR; TCRdb has only the in-frame clones, and not every one. The sample has 90,000 to 100,000 clones; 81% are singletons. The sample consisted of peripheral blood. The receptors come from a man between 60 and 70 years old with acute or convalescent COVID-19. Each CDR3 is given with its conserved first and last residue. The D gene is left open where the match is weak. Where a row states a size, it is once, few, many or the class of an expanded clone; other rows omit it.

J gene,clone size,D gene,V gene,CDR3 DNA,CDR3 protein
TRBJ2-5,once,TRBD2,TRBV7-3,TGTGCCAGCAGCCCTGGGGCTAGCGGGCAAGAGACCCAGTACTTC,CASSPGASGQETQYF
TRBJ2-1,NA,TRBD1,TRBV19,TGTGCCAGGAATACAGGGGGCTGCTACAATGAGCAGTTCTTC,CARNTGGCYNEQFF
TRBJ2-7,NA,NA,TRBV11-1,TGTGCCAGCAGCTTTAACAGGCCCTACGAGCAGTACTTC,CASSFNRPYEQYF
TRBJ2-7,once,NA,TRBV2,TGTGCCATATTTAACGTACGGGAACGAACCTCCTACGAGCAGTACTTC,CAIFNVRERTSYEQYF
TRBJ1-3,few,NA,TRBV6-2/TRBV6-3,TGTGCCAGCAGTTCGCCGGGCTCTGGAAACACCATATATTTT,CASSSPGSGNTIYF
TRBJ2-1,NA,NA,TRBV4-1,TGCGCCAGCAGCCCATGGGGCGGAGGCGAGGGGGATTCCTACAATGAGCAGTTCTTC,CASSPWGGGEGDSYNEQFF
TRBJ1-1,once,TRBD1,TRBV5-1,TGCGCCAGCAGCACCAATCAGGGGGCCACTGAAGCTTTCTTT,CASSTNQGATEAFF
TRBJ2-7,NA,NA,TRBV18,TGTGCCAGCTCACAAGAGGACGAGCAGTACTTC,CASSQEDEQYF
TRBJ2-7,NA,TRBD2,TRBV7-2,TGTGCCAGCAGCTCACCTCTAGCGGGAGGTTTTTTCTACGAGCAGTACTTC,CASSSPLAGGFFYEQYF
TRBJ1-2,NA,NA,TRBV6-1,TGTGCCAGCAGTGAAGGCAGGGTTGGCTACACCTTC,CASSEGRVGYTF
TRBJ2-7,NA,TRBD2,TRBV7-8,TGTGCCAGCAGCTTAGTCGCGGGAGGGCAGGGGGAGCAGTACTTC,CASSLVAGGQGEQYF
TRBJ2-3,NA,NA,TRBV5-6,TGTGCCAGCAGCTTCGGACCGGGAGTACCAGATACGCAGTATTTT,CASSFGPGVPDTQYF
TRBJ1-1,NA,TRBD1,TRBV3-1/TRBV3-2,TGTGCCAGCAGCCTCCAGGGGGCTGGGAACACTGAAGCTTTCTTT,CASSLQGAGNTEAFF
TRBJ1-1,once,TRBD1,TRBV18,TGTGCCAGCTCACTACAAACAGGGGATAGCACTGAAGCTTTCTTT,CASSLQTGDSTEAFF
TRBJ1-1,NA,NA,TRBV3-1/TRBV3-2,TGTGCCAGCAGCCAACTCCCGTCAGGGGCTATCACTGAAGCTTTCTTT,CASSQLPSGAITEAFF
TRBJ1-1,NA,NA,TRBV6-5,TGTGCCAGCAGTTACTCGGAGGGAGACACTGAAGCTTTCTTT,CASSYSEGDTEAFF
TRBJ1-6,NA,TRBD1,TRBV6-6,TGTGCCAGCAGTTACCAGCAGGGGGAACGGTCACCCCTCCACTTT,CASSYQQGERSPLHF
TRBJ2-7,few,NA,TRBV3-1/TRBV3-2,TGTGCCAGCAGTCGGAGGGGTGGGCGACTTACCTACGAGCAGTACTTC,CASSRRGGRLTYEQYF
TRBJ2-7,NA,TRBD1,TRBV28,TGTGCCAGCAGTTTAGAGCGGGACAGGGTTATCGGAAGGTACGAGCAGTACTTC,CASSLERDRVIGRYEQYF
TRBJ2-7,NA,NA,TRBV21-1,TGTGCCAGCAGCAAAGGGGACACAGACTACTACGAGCAGTACTTC,CASSKGDTDYYEQYF
TRBJ1-1,NA,NA,TRBV19,TGTGCCAGTAGTCGATCATTGTCCTATGAAGCTTTCTTT,CASSRSLSYEAFF
TRBJ2-1,NA,TRBD2,TRBV11-3,TGTGCCAGCAGCTTAGCGGGAGGGTACAATGAGCAGTTCTTC,CASSLAGGYNEQFF
TRBJ1-5,NA,TRBD1,TRBV10-2,TGCGCCAGCAGGGAGGGGACAGGGGGACAGCCCCAGCATTTT,CASREGTGGQPQHF
TRBJ2-5,NA,NA,TRBV9,TGTGCCAGCAGCGTAGACATAAACCGCGGACAGCTACAAGAGACCCAGTACTTC,CASSVDINRGQLQETQYF
TRBJ2-2,once,NA,TRBV6-5,TGTGCCAGCAGTTATGGGGGCCTTACCACCGGGGAGCTGTTTTTT,CASSYGGLTTGELFF
TRBJ1-2,NA,TRBD1,TRBV5-4,TGTGCCAGCAGCTTGGCCTCGGGACAGGGGACCTATGGCTACACCTTC,CASSLASGQGTYGYTF